The 22 T cell receptor beta chains listed next were all sequenced from one sample in a study of technical replicates of blood from several donors. Produced via immunoSEQ multiplex PCR; TCRdb's table is partial and in-frame only. The sample carries 79,000 or so clones, 95% to 97% recorded once. Sequenced material: T cells isolated from PBMCs. These receptors came from a human donor in good health.

The chain couples TRBV28 to TRBJ2-7; 13 positions agree with TRBD2. V was pared by 5 bases and J by 5 bases, with 6 bases of the junction left unmatched. The CDR3 sequence is 15 residues long. Germline CDR1 and CDR2: MDHEN and SYDVKM. For the CDR3, the DNA is TGTGCCAGCAGTGAGGGACTAGCGGGAAGTAACGAGCAGTACTTC. Residues: CASSEGLAGSNEQYF.

V gene TRBV15 combines with J gene TRBJ2-1; D remains unclear. The V end was cut by 1 base, the J end by 3 bases, with 16 bases between. The length of the CDR3 is 17 residues. Germline CDR1 LNHNV, CDR2 YYDKDF (reference sequence). Written as DNA, the CDR3 is TGTGCCACCAGCAGAGCAGGATTGGCTCCCAGCTACAATGAGCAGTTCTTC. Residues: CATSRAGLAPSYNEQFF.

The V and J genes are TRBV13 and TRBJ2-1; TRBD2 aligns across 8 bases. The germline gives CDR1 PRHDT, CDR2 FYEKMQ (reference sequence). V was pared by 1 base and J by 8 bases, with 13 bases of the junction left unmatched. The CDR3 totals 17 residues. In DNA, the CDR3 is TGTGCCAGCAGCTTAGTCTGGACGGGAGGGTCTGGGGATGAGCAGTTCTTC. It translates to CASSLVWTGGSGDEQFF.

The V and J genes are TRBV4-3 and TRBJ2-7; 7 bases match TRBD1. The CDR3 is 14 amino acids. Germline CDR1 LGHNA, CDR2 YSLEER. J lost 1 base, V lost 6 bases, and 6 bases had no gene match. The DNA of the CDR3 is TGCGCCAGCAGTCAACAGACAGGGTCCTACGAGCAGTACTTC. Residues: CASSQQTGSYEQYF.

V gene TRBV2 combines with J gene TRBJ2-2; D might be TRBD1 (5 bases). CDR1 SNHLY and CDR2 FYNNEI come from the germline V gene. This CDR3 comprises 13 residues. Trimming stripped 10 bases from V and 2 bases from J, with 11 bases between. In nucleotides, the CDR3 is TGTGCCACCTCCGGACAAAACACCGGGGAGCTGTTTTTT. Encoded protein: CATSGQNTGELFF.

The chain carries TRBV5-6 and TRBJ1-5; 8 nucleotides agree with TRBD1. CDR1 is SGHDT, CDR2 YYEEEE, per germline. Trimming cost V 4 bases and J 8 bases; bases outside gene matches: 11. The CDR3 runs to 15 residues. DNA for the CDR3: TGTGCCAGCAGCAACGATCAGGACAGGGCTAAGCCCCAGCATTTT. Translated: CASSNDQDRAKPQHF.

This chain connects TRBV29-1 to TRBJ2-1, with TRBD2 matching 8 bases. The CDR3 sequence is 14 residues long. Germline CDR1 is SQVTM and CDR2 is ANQGSEA. The junction had 10 bases not matched to a gene; V was cut back by 6 bases and J by 6 bases. The CDR3 DNA is TGCAGCGTGGGCCTAGCGGGCACTTCCAATGAGCAGTTCTTC. Its translation is CSVGLAGTSNEQFF.

The rearrangement uses TRBV7-9 and TRBJ2-7; no definite D call. This CDR3 comprises 12 residues. CDR1 and CDR2 (germline): SEHNR, FQNEAQ (reference sequence). V lost 8 bases and J lost 1, with 9 bases in between. The CDR3, as DNA: TGTGCCAGCGAGGCGGAGTCCTACGAGCAGTACTTC. This translates into CASEAESYEQYF.

V usage is TRBV7-2 and J usage is TRBJ2-3; 8 bases agree with TRBD2. Losses at the gene ends were 2 bases for V and 4 bases for J; bases not matched to a gene: 2. The germline CDR1 and CDR2 sequences are SGHTA and FQGNSA. The CDR3 totals 14 residues. The CDR3 here is CASSLNGGADTQYF. Written as DNA, the CDR3 is TGTGCCAGCAGCTTAAACGGGGGGGCAGATACGCAGTATTTT.

The rearrangement links TRBV5-4 to TRBJ2-7, with TRBD2 matching 12 bases. CDR1 SGHNT and CDR2 YYREEE come from the germline V gene (reference sequence). This CDR3 contains 14 residues. V was pared by 1 base and J by 6 bases, with 2 bases of the junction left unmatched. The CDR3 reads CASSLQLAGGEQYF. CDR3 DNA: TGTGCCAGCAGCTTGCAACTAGCGGGAGGCGAGCAGTACTTC.

The chain is built from TRBV7-9 and TRBJ2-1, with 7 bases lining up with TRBD2. This CDR3 has 13 amino acids. The V gene's germline CDR1 is SEHNR and CDR2 FQNEAQ (reference sequence). Trimming cost V 5 bases and J 7 bases; bases outside gene matches: 5. The CDR3 reads CASSQKRDNEQFF. The CDR3 DNA follows: TGTGCCAGCAGCCAAAAGCGGGATAATGAGCAGTTCTTC.

This sequence joins TRBV11-2 and TRBJ2-3; weak D call: TRBD2 (6 bases). V lost 1 base to trimming and J lost 5 bases, with 19 bases between them. CDR3 length equals 17 residues. Germline CDR1 SGHAT, CDR2 FQNNGV. CDR3 sequence reads: CASSLVPMAGSLDTQYF. CDR3 sequence (DNA): TGTGCCAGCAGCTTAGTTCCTATGGCGGGAAGTCTAGATACGCAGTATTTT.

The chain joins TRBV29-1 to TRBJ2-7; 9 nucleotides align to TRBD2. The germline CDR1 and CDR2 sequences are SQVTM and ANQGSEA. The CDR3 is made up of 16 amino acids. J gave up 1 base and V 0 bases, and 7 bases lay outside the gene matches. The DNA of the CDR3 is TGCAGCGTTGAAGATCTGGCTAGCGGGGATTCCTACGAGCAGTACTTC. This codes for CSVEDLASGDSYEQYF.

The chain links TRBV9 to TRBJ2-1, with D tentatively TRBD2 (6 bases). In germline, CDR1 is SGDLS, CDR2 YYNGEE. The CDR3 is made up of 14 amino acids. The V end was cut by 4 bases, the J end by 5 bases, with 13 bases between. The DNA of the CDR3 is TGTGCCAGCAGCCCGACTAGTCCCCACAATGAGCAGTTCTTC. Translated, it gives CASSPTSPHNEQFF. Variable domain in full (rest from reference TRBV9 and TRBJ2-1): DSGVTQTPKHLITATGQRVTLRCSPRSGDLSVYWYQQSLDQGLQFLIQYYNGEERAKGNILERFSAQQFPDLHSELNLSSLELGDSALYFCASSPTSPHNEQFFGPGTRLTVL.

This chain joins TRBV9 and TRBJ2-1; weak D call: TRBD1 (6 bases). The V gene lost 3 bases and the J gene lost 5 bases, with 12 bases spanning the gap. Germline CDR1 is SGDLS and CDR2 is YYNGEE. The CDR3 sequence is 14 residues long. CDR3 bases: TGTGCCAGCAGCGCAGACCGGGACAACAATGAGCAGTTCTTC. Translating gives CASSADRDNNEQFF.

This chain connects TRBV2 to TRBJ1-4; D not resolved. V was shortened by 8 bases and J by 8 bases, with 12 bases between the two germline ends. Per the germline V gene, CDR1 is SNHLY and CDR2 is FYNNEI. There are 12 residues in the CDR3. The CDR3 reads CASLAGEEKLFF. The CDR3 nucleotides are TGTGCCAGCCTTGCCGGGGAGGAAAAACTGTTTTTT.

Written as DNA, the CDR3 is TGTGCCAGCAGCTTAGGTCTCGGGAGCCAAGAGACCCAGTACTTC. Its protein product is CASSLGLGSQETQYF. This sequence joins TRBV7-7 and TRBJ2-5; tentatively, D is TRBD2 (6 bases). Germline V gene lookup returns CDR1 SSHAT and CDR2 FNYEAQ (reference sequence). CDR3 length: 15 residues. V lost 1 base and J lost 1, with 10 bases in between.

V and J are TRBV9 and TRBJ2-1; D is unresolved. Germline CDR1 reads SGDLS; CDR2 reads YYNGEE. The ends were cut back, 4 bases at V and 6 bases at J, with 8 bases in the middle. The CDR3 contains 12 residues. The CDR3 sequence is CASSSRVNEQFF. CDR3 in DNA: TGTGCCAGCAGCTCCCGGGTCAATGAGCAGTTCTTC.

The genes are TRBV5-4 and TRBJ1-4; D gene unclear. V lost 5 bases to trimming and J lost 8 bases, with 13 bases between them. There are 13 residues in the CDR3. Germline V gives CDR1 SGHNT, CDR2 YYREEE (reference sequence). CDR3 in DNA: TGTGCCAGCAGTAACCTCGGAGGAGAAAAACTGTTTTTT. It is translated as CASSNLGGEKLFF.

J is TRBJ1-1 and V is TRBV30; maybe TRBD1 (5 bases). Germline V lookup: CDR1 GTSNPN, CDR2 SVGIG (reference sequence). Deletions cut 4 bases from V and 7 bases from J, with 10 bases between. This CDR3 region has 11 residues. The CDR3 DNA reads as TGTGCCTGGATTTGGGGCGTTGAAGCTTTCTTT. Amino acid sequence: CAWIWGVEAFF.

This clone was observed a single time. The genes are TRBV7-9 and TRBJ1-3, with TRBD1 matching over 9 bases. V shed 5 bases, J shed 3 bases, and the junction held 2 bases outside the gene matches. Germline CDR1 reads SEHNR; CDR2 reads FQNEAQ (reference sequence). The CDR3 totals 14 residues. CDR3: CASSQGQGGNTIYF. The CDR3 DNA reads as TGTGCCAGCAGCCAGGGACAGGGTGGAAACACCATATATTTT.

The J gene is TRBJ1-1, the V gene TRBV19; D remains unclear. Germline CDR1 LNHDA, CDR2 SQIVND (reference sequence). CDR3 length: 12 residues. V was shortened by 4 bases and J by 1 base, with 4 bases between the two germline ends. This CDR3 reads CASSTGNTEAFF. DNA of the CDR3: TGTGCCAGTAGTACAGGGAACACTGAAGCTTTCTTT. Supplemented by reference TRBV19 and TRBJ1-1, the full variable domain reads DGGITQSPKYLFRKEGQNVTLSCEQNLNHDAMYWYRQDPGQGLRLIYYSQIVNDFQKGDIAEGYSVSREKKESFPLTVTSAQKNPTAFYLCASSTGNTEAFFGQGTRLTVV.